These T cell receptor beta chains were read from a single sample in a study of human T cells and chemical hapten exposure. TCRdb passed the RACE reads through MiXCR, listing each CDR3 protein once. The sample holds about 79,000 distinct CDR3 sequences, approximately 8.6% seen once. Sequenced sample: whole blood. All receptors come from a male donor in good health. Some clones in this sample may be carry-over from other donors' samples. Each CDR3 is given with its conserved first and last residue. D genes are given only for firm matches. The size field is filled for only some rows; it gives once, few, many or a size class.

abundance	j_gene	v_gene	d_gene	CDR3aa	CDR3nt
NA	TRBJ1-1	TRBV18	NA	CASSSTLNTEAFF	TGTGCCAGCTCATCGACCCTGAACACTGAAGCTTTCTTT
NA	TRBJ1-4	TRBV5-4	NA	CASSLAPPEKLFF	TGTGCCAGCAGCTTGGCCCCCCCTGAAAAACTGTTTTTT
many	TRBJ2-3	TRBV5-6	NA	CASSKGRAVDTQYF	TGTGCCAGCAGCAAGGGTAGGGCGGTAGATACGCAGTATTTT
few	TRBJ2-5	TRBV4-3	NA	CASSQDKAGDETQYF	TGCGCCAGCAGCCAAGATAAGGCAGGGGATGAGACCCAGTACTTC
many	TRBJ2-5	TRBV5-1	TRBD1	CASSLEGAETQYF	TGCGCCAGCAGCTTGGAGGGGGCCGAGACCCAGTACTTC
few	TRBJ1-1	TRBV6-5	TRBD1	CASNPQGARTEAFF	TGTGCCAGCAATCCCCAGGGGGCTCGGACTGAAGCTTTCTTT
NA	TRBJ2-2	TRBV4-3	TRBD2	CASSQTSGGNTGELFF	TGCGCCAGCAGCCAAACTAGCGGGGGGAACACCGGGGAGCTGTTTTTT
many	TRBJ2-3	TRBV4-2	NA	CASSQEQDPLADTQYF	TGTGCCAGCAGCCAAGAACAGGACCCTTTGGCAGATACGCAGTATTTT
few	TRBJ2-3	TRBV18	NA	CASSPGPIPSVGDTQYF	TGTGCCAGCTCACCTGGTCCCATTCCTAGCGTTGGAGATACGCAGTATTTT
NA	TRBJ1-5	TRBV2	NA	CASSDRSSSNQPQHF	TGTGCCAGCAGTGACAGGTCGAGTAGCAATCAGCCCCAGCATTTT
NA	TRBJ2-1	TRBV5-4	TRBD2	CASSPGLADNEQFF	TGTGCCAGCAGCCCGGGACTAGCAGACAATGAGCAGTTCTTC
NA	TRBJ2-3	TRBV7-2	NA	CASSLVSGLGVDTQYF	TGTGCCAGCAGCTTAGTCTCTGGGCTAGGAGTAGATACGCAGTATTTT
many	TRBJ2-1	TRBV20-1	TRBD2	CSASLAGHNEQFF	TGCAGTGCTAGCCTAGCGGGACACAATGAGCAGTTCTTC
NA	TRBJ1-1	TRBV29-1	TRBD1	CSGDSHLMNTEAFF	TGCAGCGGGGACAGCCACCTCATGAACACTGAAGCTTTCTTT
NA	TRBJ1-1	TRBV14	NA	CASSQVKGVYTEAFF	TGTGCCAGCAGCCAAGTGAAGGGGGTTTACACTGAAGCTTTCTTT
few	TRBJ2-3	TRBV6-2/TRBV6-3	NA	CASSRGASTDTQYF	TGTGCCAGCAGTCGGGGGGCTAGCACAGATACGCAGTATTTT
few	TRBJ1-3	TRBV27	NA	CASTLRGSNTIYF	TGTGCCAGCACCCTCAGGGGAAGCAACACCATATATTTT